These T cell receptor beta chains were read from a single sample in a study of T-cell reconstitution after alpha-beta-depleted transplantation in children. MiXCR, run by TCRdb on the PCR reads, gives a single entry per CDR3 protein. The sample holds around 370,000 distinct CDR3 sequences, around a tenth seen once. Sequences were derived from PBMCs from the stem cell graft donor, sampled from the stem cell graft. The source is a human donor who donated a stem cell graft to a child with acute lymphoblastic leukemia. Each CDR3 is given with its conserved first and last residue. A D gene is named only where the DNA matches it firmly. Size values are once, few and many counts, or a class for expanded clones, and some rows have none.

abundance | j_gene | v_gene | d_gene | CDR3aa | CDR3nt
. | TRBJ2-2 | TRBV5-1 | . | CASSLIRSTNTGELFF | TGCGCCAGCAGCTTGATCCGCAGTACGAACACCGGGGAGCTGTTTTTT
few | TRBJ2-5 | TRBV5-1 | TRBD1 | CASSEVTGGQETQYF | TGCGCCAGCAGCGAGGTGACAGGGGGGCAAGAGACCCAGTACTTC
few | TRBJ2-1 | TRBV20-1 | TRBD2 | CSASGRLAGEYNEQFF | TGCAGTGCTTCCGGGCGACTAGCGGGAGAGTACAATGAGCAGTTCTTC
few | TRBJ1-2 | TRBV12-3/TRBV12-4 | TRBD1 | CASSWNRGIYGYTF | TGTGCCAGCAGTTGGAACAGGGGGATCTATGGCTACACCTTC
. | TRBJ2-7 | TRBV6-1 | . | CASSGVGHRSSYEQYF | TGTGCCAGCAGTGGGGTTGGACACAGGAGTTCCTACGAGCAGTACTTC
. | TRBJ2-7 | TRBV2 | TRBD1 | CASMGTGASYEQYF | TGTGCCAGCATGGGGACAGGGGCGTCCTACGAGCAGTACTTC
. | TRBJ2-1 | TRBV28 | TRBD2 | CASRTLAGGQFF | TGTGCCAGCAGGACACTAGCGGGAGGGCAGTTCTTC
. | TRBJ2-1 | TRBV19 | . | CASSTGQNYNEQFF | TGTGCCAGTAGTACCGGACAGAATTACAATGAGCAGTTCTTC
few | TRBJ2-7 | TRBV5-6 | . | CASSNAAEEQYF | TGTGCCAGCAGTAACGCCGCGGAGGAGCAGTACTTC
many | TRBJ2-5 | TRBV27 | TRBD1 | CASSPGQGRAQYF | TGTGCCAGCAGCCCTGGACAGGGGCGAGCCCAGTACTTC
few | TRBJ2-3 | TRBV10-3 | TRBD1 | CAIKGGQGSPDTQYF | TGTGCCATCAAGGGGGGACAGGGGAGCCCAGATACGCAGTATTTT
. | TRBJ2-5 | TRBV2 | TRBD1 | CASSERTGGSETQYF | TGTGCCAGCAGTGAACGGACAGGGGGCTCAGAGACCCAGTACTTC
. | TRBJ2-7 | TRBV19 | TRBD1 | CASQLTGTGSDEQYF | TGTGCCAGTCAACTGACCGGGACAGGGTCCGACGAGCAGTACTTC
few | TRBJ2-3 | TRBV7-2 | TRBD2 | CAGGGLSTDTQYF | TGTGCCGGGGGAGGGCTCAGCACAGATACGCAGTATTTT
. | TRBJ2-3 | TRBV27 | . | CASSFGGGFTDTQYF | TGTGCCAGCAGTTTCGGAGGGGGTTTCACAGATACGCAGTATTTT
few | TRBJ2-7 | TRBV12-3/TRBV12-4 | . | CASSSWGAIYEQYF | TGTGCCAGCAGTTCGTGGGGGGCTATCTACGAGCAGTACTTC
many | TRBJ1-2 | TRBV4-1 | . | CASTAPGTYHGYTF | TGCGCCAGCACCGCACCCGGGACTTACCACGGCTACACCTTC
many | TRBJ2-7 | TRBV7-9 | TRBD2 | CASSPIAGGYEQYF | TGTGCCAGCAGCCCTATAGCGGGAGGTTACGAGCAGTACTTC
. | TRBJ2-7 | TRBV20-1 | . | CSARAPGPTLVYEQYF | TGCAGTGCTAGAGCGCCGGGACCGACCTTAGTCTACGAGCAGTACTTC
few | TRBJ1-2 | TRBV20-1 | TRBD1 | CSAPRGGHGYTF | TGCAGTGCTCCCCGAGGGGGCCATGGCTACACCTTC
. | TRBJ2-7 | TRBV7-9 | . | CASSLGNFYEQYF | TGTGCCAGCAGCTTAGGAAATTTCTACGAGCAGTACTTC
. | TRBJ2-7 | TRBV5-1 | TRBD1 | CASSLGTAEDEQYF | TGCGCCAGCAGCTTAGGGACAGCAGAGGACGAGCAGTACTTC
. | TRBJ2-2 | TRBV9 | TRBD1 | CASSVRATGDNSGELFF | TGTGCCAGCAGCGTGCGTGCAACAGGGGATAATTCCGGGGAGCTGTTTTTT
. | TRBJ2-1 | TRBV5-6 | . | CASSFRWPLGNEQFF | TGTGCCAGCAGCTTCCGGTGGCCCCTGGGGAATGAGCAGTTCTTC
. | TRBJ1-5 | TRBV28 | TRBD1 | CATKDRAPNQPQHF | TGTGCCACCAAGGACAGGGCACCAAATCAGCCCCAGCATTTT
few | TRBJ2-3 | TRBV24-1 | . | CATSDFGQGTDTQYF | TGTGCCACCAGTGATTTTGGGCAGGGCACAGATACGCAGTATTTT
few | TRBJ2-5 | TRBV27 | TRBD1 | CASSATGNWRETQYF | TGTGCCAGCAGTGCGACAGGGAATTGGCGAGAGACCCAGTACTTC
few | TRBJ2-7 | TRBV27 | TRBD2 | CASSFGAGGNIEQYF | TGTGCCAGCAGTTTTGGAGCGGGAGGGAATATCGAGCAGTACTTC
few | TRBJ1-2 | TRBV24-1 | . | CATSEPGVWNYGYTF | TGTGCCACCAGTGAACCGGGGGTTTGGAACTATGGCTACACCTTC
few | TRBJ2-1 | TRBV29-1 | TRBD2 | CSVESGTSVEQFF | TGCAGCGTTGAATCCGGGACTAGCGTTGAGCAGTTCTTC
few | TRBJ1-2 | TRBV20-1 | TRBD1 | CSARDGQGGYGYTF | TGCAGTGCTAGAGATGGACAGGGGGGCTATGGCTACACCTTC
. | TRBJ2-2 | TRBV20-1 | TRBD2 | CSARDRVTSGIVGELFF | TGCAGTGCTAGAGATCGGGTGACTAGCGGGATCGTCGGGGAGCTGTTTTTT
many | TRBJ2-7 | TRBV5-1 | TRBD1 | CASRVGTDTAQYF | TGCGCCAGCAGAGTGGGGACAGACACCGCGCAGTACTTC
few | TRBJ2-7 | TRBV28 | . | CASRSGAPFVQYF | TGTGCCAGCAGGTCGGGGGCCCCCTTTGTGCAGTACTTC
. | TRBJ1-4 | TRBV5-1 | . | CASSSDTTNEKLFF | TGCGCCAGCAGCTCGGACACAACTAATGAAAAACTGTTTTTT
few | TRBJ2-2 | TRBV6-2/TRBV6-3 | TRBD2 | CASSQLKSRGTRGPGELFF | TGTGCCAGCAGTCAACTAAAGTCTCGGGGGACTAGGGGTCCCGGGGAGCTGTTTTTT
few | TRBJ2-3 | TRBV18 | TRBD2 | CASSPPRGTSGRDTQYF | TGTGCCAGCTCACCACCAAGGGGGACTAGCGGGAGAGATACGCAGTATTTT
few | TRBJ1-6 | TRBV4-3 | . | CASSQGNSPLHF | TGCGCCAGCAGCCAGGGCAATTCACCCCTCCACTTT
few | TRBJ2-6 | TRBV9 | TRBD1 | CASSVVPTGGGAGANVLTF | TGTGCCAGCAGCGTCGTTCCGACAGGGGGCGGCGCTGGGGCCAACGTCCTGACTTTC
many | TRBJ1-5 | TRBV7-2 | . | CASSLDTGLLGPQHF | TGTGCCAGCAGCTTAGATACAGGGCTACTTGGGCCCCAGCATTTT
. | TRBJ2-1 | TRBV7-9 | . | CASSLVLEDEQFF | TGTGCCAGCAGCTTAGTACTCGAGGATGAGCAGTTCTTC